The clone carrying this TCR beta chain was detected only a few times. The data originate from a study of CD8 T cells in ankylosing spondylitis. TCRdb passed the 5' RACE reads through MiXCR, listing each CDR3 protein once. The table includes about 360,000 distinct CDR3 sequences, 20% to 25% detected once. CDR3 length equals 15 residues. Germline loops: CDR1 SGHVS, CDR2 FNYEAQ. Trimming pared 2 bases from V and 0 bases from J, leaving 9 bases between. Source material: blood, either unsorted or a sorted T cell fraction (not recorded which). The chain carries TRBV7-6 and TRBJ2-3; either TRBD1 or TRBD2 may fit D (6 bases each). The TCR was taken from a male donor with ankylosing spondylitis or in good health (not recorded which). CDR3 coding DNA: TGTGCCAGCAGCTTAAGAGGGGGGAGCACAGATACGCAGTATTTT. Amino acids: CASSLRGGSTDTQYF.